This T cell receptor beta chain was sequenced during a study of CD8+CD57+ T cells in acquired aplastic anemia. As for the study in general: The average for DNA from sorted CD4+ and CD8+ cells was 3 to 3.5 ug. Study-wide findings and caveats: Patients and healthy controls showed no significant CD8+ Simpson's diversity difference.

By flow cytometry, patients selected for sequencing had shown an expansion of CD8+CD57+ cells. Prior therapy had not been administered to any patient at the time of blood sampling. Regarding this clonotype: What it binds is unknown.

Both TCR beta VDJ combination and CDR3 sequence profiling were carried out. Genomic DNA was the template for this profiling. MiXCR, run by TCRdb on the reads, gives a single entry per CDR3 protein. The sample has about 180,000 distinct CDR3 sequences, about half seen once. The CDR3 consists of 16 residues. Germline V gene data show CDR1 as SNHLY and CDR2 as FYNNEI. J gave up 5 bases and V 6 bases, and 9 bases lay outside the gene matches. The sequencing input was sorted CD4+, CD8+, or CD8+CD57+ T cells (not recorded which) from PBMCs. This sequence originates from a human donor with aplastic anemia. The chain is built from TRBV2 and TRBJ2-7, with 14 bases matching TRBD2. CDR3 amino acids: CASRSGLAGGVNEQYF. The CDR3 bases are TGTGCCAGCAGGTCAGGACTAGCGGGAGGCGTTAACGAGCAGTACTTC. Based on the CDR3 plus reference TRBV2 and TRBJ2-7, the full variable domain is EPEVTQTPSHQVTQMGQEVILRCVPISNHLYFYWYRQILGQKVEFLVSFYNNEISEKSEIFDDQFSVERPDGSNFTLKIRSTKLEDSAMYFCASRSGLAGGVNEQYFGPGTRLTVT.